Listed here is a single T cell receptor beta chain. The sample comes from a study of blood T cell repertoires in COVID-19. The V end lost 7 bases, the J end lost 0 bases, and 13 bases lay between the germline ends. Germline V gene lookup returns CDR1 SEHNR and CDR2 FQNEAQ (reference sequence). This CDR3 spans 16 amino acids. Those who participated ranged in age from roughly 18 to 90 years and resided in about two dozen US areas. Researchers sorted participants into cohorts using their self-reported clinical history. Symptom resolution, clearance, or two negative PCRs marked donors in Cohort 3 as recovered. Profiling relied on immunoSEQ multiplex PCR, and the TCRdb table lists in-frame clones only, not all of them. The sample holds roughly 250,000 clones, around 87% seen once.

The source is a woman between 45 and 60 years old who had recovered from COVID-19. Sequenced: PBMCs or T cells enriched from blood (not recorded which). This chain links TRBV7-9 with TRBJ2-6; D not certain. Here the CDR3 reads CASTLLLGSGANVLTF. CDR3 in DNA: TGTGCCAGCACCCTGTTACTCGGCTCTGGGGCCAACGTCCTGACTTTC.